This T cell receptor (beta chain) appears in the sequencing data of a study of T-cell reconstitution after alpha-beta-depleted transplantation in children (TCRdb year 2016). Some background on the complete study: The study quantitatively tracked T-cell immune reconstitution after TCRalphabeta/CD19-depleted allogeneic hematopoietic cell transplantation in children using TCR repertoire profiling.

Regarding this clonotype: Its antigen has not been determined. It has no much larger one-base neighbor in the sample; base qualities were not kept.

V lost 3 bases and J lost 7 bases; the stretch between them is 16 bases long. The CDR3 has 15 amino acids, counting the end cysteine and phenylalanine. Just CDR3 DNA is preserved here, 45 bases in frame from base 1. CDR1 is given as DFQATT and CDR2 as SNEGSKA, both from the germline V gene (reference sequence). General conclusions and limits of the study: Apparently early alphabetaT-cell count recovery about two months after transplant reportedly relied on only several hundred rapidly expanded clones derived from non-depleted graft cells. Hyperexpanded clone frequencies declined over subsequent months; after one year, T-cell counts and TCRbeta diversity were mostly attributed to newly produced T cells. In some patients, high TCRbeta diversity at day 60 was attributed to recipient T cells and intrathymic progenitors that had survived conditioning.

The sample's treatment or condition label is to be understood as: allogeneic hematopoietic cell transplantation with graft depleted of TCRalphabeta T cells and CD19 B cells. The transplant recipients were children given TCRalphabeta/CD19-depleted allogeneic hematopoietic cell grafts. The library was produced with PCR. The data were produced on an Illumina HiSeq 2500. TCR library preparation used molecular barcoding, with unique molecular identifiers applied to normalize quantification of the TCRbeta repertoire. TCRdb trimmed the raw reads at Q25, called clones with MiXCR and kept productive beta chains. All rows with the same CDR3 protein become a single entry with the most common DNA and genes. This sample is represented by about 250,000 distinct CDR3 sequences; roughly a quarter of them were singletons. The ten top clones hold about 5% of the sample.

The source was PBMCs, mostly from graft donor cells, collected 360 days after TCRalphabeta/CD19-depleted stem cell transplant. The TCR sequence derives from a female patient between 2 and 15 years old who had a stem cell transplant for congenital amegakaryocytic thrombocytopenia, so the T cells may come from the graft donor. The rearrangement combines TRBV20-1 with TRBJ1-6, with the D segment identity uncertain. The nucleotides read TGCAGTGCTAGCGGAAGAGCGGGCGAGAATTCACCCCTCCACTTT. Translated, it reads CSASGRAGENSPLHF.